Listed here are 25 T cell receptor beta chains from one sample, sequenced in a study of read filtering for tumor transcriptome and immune sequencing. This library used roughly 370 ng RNA and molecular barcoded adaptors spanning alpha/delta and beta/gamma chains. Via MiXCR, TCRdb re-called the reads, giving one row per CDR3 protein. Of around 65,000 distinct CDR3 sequences detected, roughly 19% appear once; the ten largest clones hold approximately 10%. The sample taken for sequencing was a population of CD138-negative cells sorted from bone marrow. The receptor source for this set is a donor over 35 with multiple myeloma.

This clonotype was recorded at least ten times. The DNA of the CDR3 is TGTGCCAGCAGCTTGGGTGATCAGCCCCAGCATTTT. This gives the protein CASSLGDQPQHF. The V and J genes are TRBV5-5 and TRBJ1-5, with D unclear. Germline lookup yields CDR1 SGHKS and CDR2 YYEKEE (reference sequence). The V gene lost 0 bases and the J gene lost 5 bases, with 3 bases spanning the gap. The CDR3 runs 12 residues.

This clonotype has a single count. A far larger clone is off by one base, so a read error is likely. The chain carries TRBV6-6 and TRBJ2-6; TRBD1 aligns across 9 bases. Germline V gives CDR1 MNHNY, CDR2 SVGAGI (reference sequence). The CDR3 covers 15 residues. Losses at the gene ends were 4 bases for V and 4 bases for J; bases not matched to a gene: 2. This CDR3 reads CASSLQGAGANVLTF. The CDR3 nucleotides read TGTGCCAGCAGTTTACAGGGGGCCGGGGCCAACGTCCTGACTTTC.

This clonotype came up a few times. Just one base apart from a much larger clone, this may be a read error. CDR3 DNA sequence: TGTGCCAGCAGCTGGGGACAGACCTCCTACGATGAGCAGTTCTTC. Its protein is CASSWGQTSYDEQFF. The chain links TRBV12-3 or TRBV12-4 to TRBJ2-1, with 7 bases lining up with TRBD1. The CDR3 covers 15 residues.

This clonotype showed up many times. The chain has TRBV7-9 and TRBJ2-5, with D perhaps matching TRBD1 (5 bases). CDR1 is SEHNR, CDR2 FQNEAQ, per germline (reference sequence). V was trimmed by 3 bases and J by 5 bases, leaving 13 bases between them. The CDR3 length is 14 residues. The CDR3 region is CASSFRAGLETQYF. The CDR3 region has the DNA TGTGCCAGCAGCTTTCGTGCAGGGCTGGAGACCCAGTACTTC. The variable domain in full, completed from reference TRBV7-9 and TRBJ2-5, reads DTGVSQNPRHKITKRGQNVTFRCDPISEHNRLYWYRQTLGQGPEFLTYFQNEAQLEKSRLLSDRFSAERPKGSFSTLEIQRTEQGDSAMYLCASSFRAGLETQYFGPGTRLLVL.

This clonotype has ten or more counts. The chain joins TRBV6-6 to TRBJ2-1, with D possibly matching TRBD2 (7 bases). The CDR3 sequence is 14 residues long. Per germline, CDR1 MNHNY and CDR2 SVGAGI (reference sequence). V was clipped by 7 bases and J by 5 bases, with 15 bases between them. CDR3 amino acids: CASTFGGANNEQFF. The CDR3 nucleotides read TGTGCCAGCACATTTGGGGGGGCCAACAATGAGCAGTTCTTC.

This clonotype came up many times. J is TRBJ2-2 and V is TRBV9; D gene unclear. This CDR3 has 15 amino acids. The V gene lost 0 bases and the J gene lost 0 bases, with 6 bases spanning the gap. Germline-derived CDR1 and CDR2 are SGDLS and YYNGEE. This CDR3 reads CASSVDRTNTGELFF. The CDR3 DNA sequence: TGTGCCAGCAGCGTAGACAGAACGAACACCGGGGAGCTGTTTTTT. Full variable domain (rest looked up from reference TRBV9 and TRBJ2-2): DSGVTQTPKHLITATGQRVTLRCSPRSGDLSVYWYQQSLDQGLQFLIQYYNGEERAKGNILERFSAQQFPDLHSELNLSSLELGDSALYFCASSVDRTNTGELFFGEGSRLTVL.

The chain employs TRBV10-1 and TRBJ2-1; 8 bases are shared with TRBD2. The CDR3 is made up of 22 amino acids. CDR1 is WNHNN, CDR2 SYGVQD, per germline (reference sequence). Germline trimming cut 6 bases from V and 1 base from J; bases unmatched to any gene: 26. The CDR3 DNA sequence: TGCGCCAGCAGGGGTCCTATGGGGGCTAGCAGGAGCGGGGGTGGATCCTACAATGAGCAGTTCTTC. This gives the protein CASRGPMGASRSGGGSYNEQFF.

V is TRBV6-5 and J is TRBJ2-1, with TRBD2 as a possible D gene (5 bases). Trimming stripped 7 bases from V and 4 bases from J, with 14 bases between. This CDR3 has 14 residues. The germline gives CDR1 MNHEY, CDR2 SVGAGI. The CDR3 DNA sequence: TGTGCCAGCAAACTAGGGTCCCGGTACAATGAGCAGTTCTTC. As protein: CASKLGSRYNEQFF.

The table lists this clonotype with many counts. The chain is built from TRBV5-1 and TRBJ1-1; weak D call: TRBD1 (5 bases). Per germline, CDR1 SGHRS and CDR2 YFSETQ. The CDR3 is 17 amino acids. Trimming pared 4 bases from V and 6 bases from J, leaving 25 bases between. This chain's CDR3 is CASSPPGPPSSLAEAFF. DNA of the CDR3: TGCGCCAGCAGCCCTCCAGGGCCACCGTCCTCTCTGGCTGAAGCTTTCTTT.

Ten or more counts support this clonotype. Compared with germline, one end of the junction differs, possibly owing to a read error. This rearrangement joins TRBV29-1 to TRBJ2-7; D uncertain. The germline gives CDR1 SQVTM, CDR2 ANQGSEA. The CDR3 spans 11 residues. The CDR3 bases are TGCAGCGTCGAAGGCGGTTACGAGCAGTACTTC. This gives the protein CSVEGGYEQYF.

There are many counts of this clonotype. The chain combines TRBV3-1 with TRBJ2-2; 7 bases are a match to TRBD1. The germline V gene has CDR1 LGHDT and CDR2 YNNKEL (reference sequence). This CDR3 contains 16 residues. The ends lost 2 bases at V and 6 bases at J; junction bases unmatched: 9. Here the CDR3 DNA reads TGTGCCAGCAGCCAACCAGGGGGTCTTACGGCCGGGGAGCTGTTTTTT. This codes for CASSQPGGLTAGELFF.

This clonotype was detected a few times. The chain links TRBV25-1 to TRBJ2-5, with 10 nucleotides matching TRBD1. J gave up 4 bases and V 6 bases, and 5 bases lay outside the gene matches. The CDR3 covers 14 residues. The V gene's germline CDR1 is MGHDK and CDR2 SYGVNS. The CDR3 loop is CASRWTGGGETQYF. The CDR3 DNA reads as TGTGCCAGCAGATGGACAGGGGGTGGAGAGACCCAGTACTTC.

This clonotype was found many times. This chain uses TRBV5-1 with TRBJ2-7, with 11 bases aligning to TRBD2. There are 16 residues in the CDR3. The trim removed 0 bases at V and 4 bases at J, leaving 6 bases unmatched. CDR1 and CDR2 from the germline V gene are SGHRS and YFSETQ. CDR3 nucleotide sequence: TGCGCCAGCAGCTTGGCGGAGACTAGCGGGAAGTACGAGCAGTACTTC. Translating it yields CASSLAETSGKYEQYF.

This clonotype was observed at least ten times. This chain connects TRBV20-1 to TRBJ2-3; D may be TRBD2 (5 bases). Deletions cut 3 bases from V and 5 bases from J, with 12 bases between. The CDR3 sequence is 13 residues long. The germline CDR1 and CDR2 sequences are DFQATT and SNEGSKA (reference sequence). The chain's CDR3 is CSASPLARDTQYF. For the CDR3, the DNA is TGCAGTGCTAGTCCCCTAGCCAGAGATACGCAGTATTTT.

This clonotype was recorded many times. This chain uses TRBV28 with TRBJ2-1; D may be TRBD1 (5 bases). The germline V and J ends were trimmed by 9 bases and 0 bases, with 12 bases remaining between them. The CDR3 is 14 residues long. Germline V CDR1 and CDR2: MDHEN, SYDVKM. This chain's CDR3 is CASSGLGSYNEQFF. The DNA of the CDR3 is TGTGCCAGTTCAGGGTTGGGCTCCTACAATGAGCAGTTCTTC.

Only a few counts were recorded for this clonotype. The chain combines TRBV3-1 with TRBJ2-2, with no clear D. V lost 2 bases and J lost 0, with 7 bases in between. This CDR3 is built from 15 residues. Germline V gene sequence: CDR1 LGHDT, CDR2 YNNKEL (reference sequence). CDR3 protein: CASSQYGANTGELFF. CDR3 DNA: TGTGCCAGCAGCCAATATGGAGCGAACACCGGGGAGCTGTTTTTT.

In regard to this clonotype: A much larger clone differs by one base, so this may be a read error. The chain has TRBV7-2 and TRBJ2-5; 14 nucleotides agree with TRBD2. Germline trimming cut 8 bases from V and 2 bases from J; bases unmatched to any gene: 7. Germline assignment: CDR1 SGHTA and CDR2 FQGNSA. The CDR3 is 16 residues long. The chain's CDR3 is CASGRTSGGPQETQYF. CDR3 DNA sequence: TGTGCCAGCGGCAGGACTAGCGGGGGGCCACAAGAGACCCAGTACTTC.

Ten or more counts support this clonotype. This chain joins TRBV30 and TRBJ2-2, with D possibly matching TRBD2 (6 bases). The CDR3 covers 14 residues. Deletions cut 3 bases from V and 1 base from J, with 9 bases between. Germline assignment: CDR1 GTSNPN and CDR2 SVGIG (reference sequence). The CDR3 protein is CAWRGLMNTGELFF. CDR3 bases: TGTGCCTGGAGAGGACTAATGAACACCGGGGAGCTGTTTTTT. Looking up the rest from reference TRBV30 and TRBJ2-2 gives the full variable domain: SQTIHQWPATLVQPVGSPLSLECTVEGTSNPNLYWYRQAAGRGLQLLFYSVGIGQISSEVPQNLSASRPQDRQFILSSKKLLLSDSGFYLCAWRGLMNTGELFFGEGSRLTVL.

Ten or more counts support this clonotype. The rearrangement uses TRBV29-1 and TRBJ1-1; 9 bases match TRBD1. CDR1 and CDR2 (germline): SQVTM, ANQGSEA. CDR3 length equals 14 residues. V shed 1 base and J 5 bases; nucleotides not matched to a gene: 5. The CDR3 loop reads CSVEGGQGGTEAFF. The CDR3 DNA sequence: TGCAGCGTTGAAGGGGGACAGGGTGGGACTGAAGCTTTCTTT.

This clonotype showed up many times. The chain has TRBV20-1 and TRBJ2-4; TRBD2 is a possible D gene (6 bases). The CDR3 runs 13 residues. V was trimmed by 7 bases and J by 0 bases, leaving 10 bases between them. Per germline, CDR1 DFQATT and CDR2 SNEGSKA (reference sequence). The CDR3 DNA is TGCAGTGGGGGGGAGACAGCCAAAAACATTCAGTACTTC. This gives the protein CSGGETAKNIQYF.

The sample holds many counts of this clonotype. The gene calls are TRBV20-1 and TRBJ2-7; the D gene is possibly TRBD1 (6 bases). In germline, CDR1 is DFQATT, CDR2 SNEGSKA (reference sequence). V was shortened by 5 bases and J by 6 bases, with 29 bases between the two germline ends. The CDR3 has 17 amino acids. The CDR3 loop reads CSASTYRVDGSRGEQYF. DNA for the CDR3: TGCAGTGCTTCCACCTACAGGGTTGACGGCTCTAGGGGCGAGCAGTACTTC.

Remarks on this clonotype: This could be a read error, since a much larger clone is one nucleotide away. CDR3 sequence: CASSSGVRFF. In DNA form, the CDR3 reads TGTGCCAGTAGTTCCGGGGTGCGGTTCTTC. V is TRBV19 and J is TRBJ2-1, with TRBD2 as a possible D gene (5 bases). Germline V CDR1 and CDR2: LNHDA, SQIVND (reference sequence). Trimming cost V 5 bases and J 15 bases, with 11 bases left between them. CDR3 length: 10 amino acids.

This clonotype has only one observation. V gene TRBV30 combines with J gene TRBJ2-4, with a tentative D call TRBD1 (5 bases). Germline V CDR1 and CDR2: GTSNPN, SVGIG (reference sequence). This CDR3 comprises 14 residues. This CDR3 reads CVCQGSLAKNIQYF. The CDR3 DNA reads as TGTGTCTGCCAGGGTTCCTTAGCCAAAAACATTCAGTACTTC. The full variable domain, rest sourced from reference TRBV30 and TRBJ2-4, is SQTIHQWPATLVQPVGSPLSLECTVEGTSNPNLYWYRQAAGRGLQLLFYSVGIGQISSEVPQNLSASRPQDRQFILSSKKLLLSDSGFYLCVCQGSLAKNIQYFGAGTRLSVL.

This clonotype was observed at least ten times. V usage is TRBV11-3 and J usage is TRBJ2-7; 7 bases line up with TRBD1. Trimming cost V 5 bases and J 0 bases; bases outside gene matches: 4. Per the germline V gene, CDR1 is SGHNT and CDR2 is YENEEA. The CDR3 spans 14 residues. CDR3 sequence (DNA): TGTGCCAGCAGCCGGGACAGAAGCTCCTACGAGCAGTACTTC. Its protein product is CASSRDRSSYEQYF. Based on the CDR3 plus reference TRBV11-3 and TRBJ2-7, the full variable domain is EAGVVQSPRYKIIEKKQPVAFWCNPISGHNTLYWYLQNLGQGPELLIRYENEEAVDDSQLPKDRFSAERLKGVDSTLKIQPAELGDSAVYLCASSRDRSSYEQYFGPGTRLTVT.

The sample holds many counts of this clonotype. The chain recombines TRBV11-2 with TRBJ2-3; a weak D match, TRBD1 (6 bases). The CDR3 loop spans 15 amino acids. CDR1 is SGHAT, CDR2 FQNNGV, per germline. Trimming shortened V by 5 bases and J by 6 bases, and 18 bases separated the two germline ends. The chain's CDR3 is CASSQGDTGSDTQYF. The DNA of the CDR3 is TGTGCCAGCAGCCAAGGGGACACAGGGTCCGATACGCAGTATTTT.